The clone carrying this TCR beta chain was counted between two and nine times. For the second PCR, which ran for 7 to 11 cycles, a sample-barcoded 5' primer and a J-beta primer mix were used. In TCRdb, the 5' RACE reads were re-called with MiXCR into one record per CDR3 protein. Of 1,500,000 or so distinct CDR3 sequences listed, around 59% are singletons. This sample was included in a study of blood T cells in healthy people across ages. This CDR3 is built from 17 residues. Looked up from germline, CDR1 is MGHRA and CDR2 is YSYEKL. J was trimmed by 0 bases and V by 0 bases; bases with no gene match: 4.

Specimen: blood. The TCR originated in a man younger than 35 in good health. This chain links TRBV4-1 with TRBJ2-5, with 10 bases that match TRBD2. The CDR3 nucleotides read TGCGCCAGCAGCCAAGAACTAGCGGGGATGTACCAAGAGACCCAGTACTTC. Protein: CASSQELAGMYQETQYF.